The 24 T cell receptor beta chains reported below all come from one sample, sequenced in a study of cytomegalovirus exposure and HLA in healthy donors. Researchers ran the PCR with 60 Vbeta and 13 Jbeta primers. This table comes from immunoSEQ multiplex PCR, and its TCRdb copy is limited to in-frame clones, with some not included. The table lists some 120,000 clones, more than 80% of them singletons. The sequenced sample was PBMCs. These receptors all stem from a woman in her twenties or thirties in good health and CMV-seropositive.

This clone was found once. The chain combines TRBV13 with TRBJ2-6; TRBD1 matches 8 bases. Germline V gene data show CDR1 as PRHDT and CDR2 as FYEKMQ (reference sequence). This CDR3 is 17 amino acids long. The junction had 4 bases not matched to a gene; V was cut back by 1 base and J by 2 bases. CDR3 bases: TGTGCCAGCAGCTTAGAGGCAGGGGGCGCTGGGGCCAACGTCCTGACTTTC. Amino acid sequence: CASSLEAGGAGANVLTF.

This chain joins TRBV7-9 and TRBJ2-7, with 11 bases matching TRBD1. Germline CDR1 SEHNR, CDR2 FQNEAQ (reference sequence). The CDR3 is 14 amino acids. V shed 5 bases and J 5 bases; nucleotides not matched to a gene: 5. The CDR3 DNA reads as TGTGCCAGCAGCACCACGGGACAGGGGGACGAGCAGTACTTC. Translation gives CASSTTGQGDEQYF. The entire variable domain, with the rest obtained from reference TRBV7-9 and TRBJ2-7, is as follows: DTGVSQNPRHKITKRGQNVTFRCDPISEHNRLYWYRQTLGQGPEFLTYFQNEAQLEKSRLLSDRFSAERPKGSFSTLEIQRTEQGDSAMYLCASSTTGQGDEQYFGPGTRLTVT.

The J gene is TRBJ2-5, the V gene TRBV7-3; D is perhaps TRBD1 (6 bases). This CDR3 comprises 15 residues. Per the germline V gene, CDR1 is SGHTA and CDR2 is FQGTGA. Trimming left V 5 bases short and J 2 bases short, with 15 bases between. CDR3 loop: CASSLGTSGQETQYF. The CDR3, as DNA: TGTGCCAGCAGCCTGGGGACATCGGGGCAAGAGACCCAGTACTTC. Based on the CDR3 plus reference TRBV7-3 and TRBJ2-5, the full variable domain is GAGVSQTPSNKVTEKGKYVELRCDPISGHTALYWYRQSLGQGPEFLIYFQGTGAADDSGLPNDRFFAVRPEGSVSTLKIQRTERGDSAVYLCASSLGTSGQETQYFGPGTRLLVL.

Details on this clone: Different DNA sequences within this sample yield the same CDR3. V is TRBV20-1 and J is TRBJ2-7; D unresolved. Trimming cost V 5 bases and J 3 bases, with 8 bases left between them. CDR1 DFQATT and CDR2 SNEGSKA come from the germline V gene (reference sequence). This CDR3 comprises 11 residues. In DNA, the CDR3 is TGCAGTGCTCCCTACAGCTACGAGCAGTACTTC. Translated: CSAPYSYEQYF.

This clone was recorded only once. The chain is built from TRBV18 and TRBJ2-7; 12 bases are shared with TRBD1. The CDR3 covers 16 residues. Trimming took 5 bases from V and 0 from J; bases not matched to a gene: 5. Germline V gives CDR1 KGHSH, CDR2 LQKENI. The CDR3 DNA sequence: TGTGCCAGCTCATTGGGACAGGGGGCCCCCTCCTACGAGCAGTACTTC. This translates into CASSLGQGAPSYEQYF.

The genes are TRBV9 and TRBJ2-1, with 12 bases identical to TRBD2. The germline V gene has CDR1 SGDLS and CDR2 YYNGEE. The CDR3 covers 19 residues. The V segment lost 3 bases and the J segment 7 bases; nucleotides outside the gene matches: 17. The CDR3 nucleotides are TGTGCCAGCAGCGCTGCCCCACCTCGACTAGCGGGGGCCGTTAATGAGCAGTTCTTC. Translating gives CASSAAPPRLAGAVNEQFF.

The chain is built from TRBV9 and TRBJ1-2; 9 bases map to TRBD1. Trimming cost V 2 bases and J 4 bases; bases outside gene matches: 6. Germline-derived CDR1 and CDR2 are SGDLS and YYNGEE. The CDR3 loop spans 15 amino acids. DNA of the CDR3: TGTGCCAGCAGCGTCGGACAGGGGACCCGCTATGGCTACACCTTC. Protein product: CASSVGQGTRYGYTF.

The rearrangement uses TRBV6-4 and TRBJ1-2, with D maybe TRBD1 (6 bases). The germline V gene has CDR1 MRHNA and CDR2 SNTAGT. CDR3 length: 16 residues. The V and J ends lost 2 bases and 5 bases respectively, with 18 bases between them. This chain's CDR3 is CASSDPYYREGYGYTF. DNA for the CDR3: TGTGCCAGCAGTGACCCCTACTACAGGGAGGGGTATGGCTACACCTTC.

As for this clone: The junction and the germline gene differ at one end; a read error may be behind it. The V and J genes are TRBV7-2 and TRBJ1-2; D is possibly TRBD1 (6 bases). The CDR3 length is 11 residues. Germline values: CDR1 SGHTA, CDR2 FQGNSA. The CDR3 loop is CASSLGWTALF. The CDR3 DNA is TGTGCCAGCAGCTTAGGTTGGACAGCACTCTTC.

The rearrangement joins TRBV6-5 to TRBJ2-1, with 13 bases lining up with TRBD2. V trimming: 6 bases; J trimming: 9 bases; junction bases outside the gene matches: 8. The CDR3 totals 15 residues. Germline V gene lookup returns CDR1 MNHEY and CDR2 SVGAGI. For the CDR3, the DNA is TGTGCCAGCAGCTCTACTAGCGGGAGGGCCCGTGAGCAGTTCTTC. It translates to CASSSTSGRAREQFF.

The chain employs TRBV4-1 and TRBJ1-1; 10 nucleotides match TRBD1. With V trimmed by 3 bases and J by 1 base, 2 bases remained unmatched. Germline V CDR1 and CDR2: MGHRA, YSYEKL. This CDR3 is 15 amino acids long. In DNA, the CDR3 is TGCGCCAGCAGCCAGTGGACAGGGGGGAACACTGAAGCTTTCTTT. Protein product: CASSQWTGGNTEAFF.

The chain has TRBV6-1 and TRBJ1-2; D perhaps matches TRBD1 (5 bases). V was shortened by 4 bases and J by 3 bases, with 21 bases between the two germline ends. The CDR3 length is 17 residues. Looked up from germline, CDR1 is MNHNS and CDR2 is SASEGT. The CDR3 loop reads CASSVTYPSQGDYGYTF. The CDR3 DNA is TGTGCCAGCAGTGTCACTTACCCCTCTCAGGGCGACTATGGCTACACCTTC.

CDR3 in DNA: TGCAGCGTTGAGGGCGGGGGGGTTACAGATACGCAGTATTTT. Translating gives CSVEGGGVTDTQYF. V gene TRBV29-1 combines with J gene TRBJ2-3; 9 positions match TRBD2. Germline V gene sequence: CDR1 SQVTM, CDR2 ANQGSEA. CDR3 length equals 14 residues. V lost 3 bases and J lost 3; bases outside the gene matches: 4.

This chain uses TRBV19 with TRBJ2-7; D possibly corresponds to TRBD2 (5 bases). The CDR3 consists of 13 residues. Germline-derived CDR1 and CDR2 are LNHDA and SQIVND (reference sequence). Trimming left V 3 bases short and J 6 bases short, with 12 bases between. CDR3 DNA sequence: TGTGCCAGTAGTATGTTAAAGGGAGCCGAGCAGTACTTC. It codes for CASSMLKGAEQYF.

This clone was recorded once. This chain connects TRBV29-1 to TRBJ1-1; weak D call: TRBD1 (6 bases). CDR3 length equals 12 residues. CDR1 and CDR2 from the germline V gene are SQVTM and ANQGSEA. The ends were cut back, 3 bases at V and 1 base at J, with 6 bases in the middle. The CDR3 sequence is CSVEGANTEAFF. CDR3 DNA: TGCAGCGTTGAGGGGGCGAACACTGAAGCTTTCTTT.

The chain links TRBV19 to TRBJ1-1; D remains unclear. Per the germline V gene, CDR1 is LNHDA and CDR2 is SQIVND (reference sequence). The CDR3 contains 16 residues. V was pared by 7 bases and J by 4 bases, with 22 bases between. DNA of the CDR3: TGTGCCAGTACCCCTCGGTTGCGGTCCCGAAGCACTGAAGCTTTCTTT. The encoded protein is CASTPRLRSRSTEAFF.

The V gene is TRBV5-1, the J gene TRBJ2-1, with 7 nucleotides matching TRBD1. CDR3 length equals 17 residues. Looked up from germline, CDR1 is SGHRS and CDR2 is YFSETQ. The junction had 7 bases not matched to a gene; V was cut back by 1 base and J by 0 bases. The CDR3 DNA reads as TGCGCCAGCAGCTTGTACCCTCAGGGGGACTCCTACAATGAGCAGTTCTTC. Its translation is CASSLYPQGDSYNEQFF. Complete variable domain (other parts from reference TRBV5-1 and TRBJ2-1): KAGVTQTPRYLIKTRGQQVTLSCSPISGHRSVSWYQQTPGQGLQFLFEYFSETQRNKGNFPGRFSGRQFSNSRSEMNVSTLELGDSALYLCASSLYPQGDSYNEQFFGPGTRLTVL.

The chain couples TRBV29-1 to TRBJ2-7, with TRBD1 matching over 7 bases. This CDR3 is 13 amino acids long. The germline V gene encodes CDR1 SQVTM and CDR2 ANQGSEA. Unmatched junction bases numbered 9, after V lost 6 bases and J lost 4 bases. CDR3 DNA: TGCAGCGTCGGGGACAGACTACTTTACGAGCAGTACTTC. Translating gives CSVGDRLLYEQYF.

The chain is built from TRBV6-1 and TRBJ2-3; 10 positions agree with TRBD2. The CDR3 has 15 amino acids. V shed 6 bases and J 8 bases; nucleotides not matched to a gene: 11. Germline-derived CDR1 and CDR2 are MNHNS and SASEGT. The CDR3 region is CASSTLPSGRGTQYF. DNA of the CDR3: TGTGCCAGCAGCACTCTCCCTAGCGGGAGAGGTACGCAGTATTTT.

Remarks on this clone: At one end the junction does not follow the germline gene, possibly because of a read error. The chain employs TRBV2 and TRBJ1-1; tentatively, D is TRBD1 (5 bases). The CDR3 totals 13 residues. Germline V gene sequence: CDR1 SNHLY, CDR2 FYNNEI. DNA for the CDR3: TGTGCCAGCAGTGTGATGGGGGACTCTAGGGAAATCTTT. Its translation is CASSVMGDSREIF. Filled out from reference TRBV2 and TRBJ1-1, the complete variable domain reads EPEVTQTPSHQVTQMGQEVILRCVPISNHLYFYWYRQILGQKVEFLVSFYNNEISEKSEIFDDQFSVERPDGSNFTLKIRSTKLEDSAMYFCASSVMGDSREIFGQGTRLTVV.

This sequence joins TRBV5-5 and TRBJ2-5; no definite D call. Germline loops: CDR1 SGHKS, CDR2 YYEKEE (reference sequence). V was trimmed by 0 bases and J by 4 bases, leaving 7 bases between them. The CDR3 is 13 amino acids. CDR3 loop: CASSLGAGETQYF. In DNA form, the CDR3 reads TGTGCCAGCAGCTTGGGTGCCGGAGAGACCCAGTACTTC.

Concerning this clone: One end of the junction fails to match germline, which may point to a read error. The rearrangement uses TRBV5-1 and TRBJ2-3, with D possibly matching TRBD2 (6 bases). Germline V lookup: CDR1 SGHRS, CDR2 YFSETQ. This CDR3 spans 15 amino acids. The CDR3 spells CASTLTGLRTDTQYF. The CDR3, as DNA: TGCGCCAGCACCTTGACGGGACTCCGCACAGATACGCAGTATTTT. Filled out from reference TRBV5-1 and TRBJ2-3, the complete variable domain reads KAGVTQTPRYLIKTRGQQVTLSCSPISGHRSVSWYQQTPGQGLQFLFEYFSETQRNKGNFPGRFSGRQFSNSRSEMNVSTLELGDSALYLCASTLTGLRTDTQYFGPGTRLTVL.

This clone was counted once. This chain links TRBV5-4 with TRBJ2-3; 9 bases are a match to TRBD2. CDR1 and CDR2 (germline): SGHNT, YYREEE (reference sequence). The CDR3 totals 16 residues. With 4 bases clipped from V and 0 bases from J, the junction kept 6 bases outside the gene matches. CDR3 sequence reads: CASSVRLAESTDTQYF. Written as DNA, the CDR3 is TGTGCCAGCAGCGTCCGACTAGCGGAAAGCACAGATACGCAGTATTTT. Filled out from reference TRBV5-4 and TRBJ2-3, the complete variable domain reads ETGVTQSPTHLIKTRGQQVTLRCSSQSGHNTVSWYQQALGQGPQFIFQYYREEENGRGNFPPRFSGLQFPNYSSELNVNALELDDSALYLCASSVRLAESTDTQYFGPGTRLTVL.

The DNA of the CDR3 is TGTGCCAGCAGCCTCCGGACAGGGGGCAACTATGGCTACACCTTC. The encoded protein is CASSLRTGGNYGYTF. The genes are TRBV5-4 and TRBJ1-2, with 11 nucleotides matching TRBD1. The CDR3 consists of 15 residues. In germline, CDR1 is SGHNT, CDR2 YYREEE (reference sequence). The V segment lost 4 bases and the J segment 2 bases; nucleotides outside the gene matches: 4.